In this sample, the clone carrying this TCR beta chain turned up many times. The antigen remains undetermined. The sample originates from a study of beta chain features in type 1 diabetes. Expressed TCRB transcripts got sequenced, as all isolated RNA was reverse transcribed. Repertoires were generated with immunoSEQ multiplex PCR, while TCRdb's copy carries only in-frame clones and drops some. The table includes roughly 350,000 clones, 8.5% to 10% detected once. Study-level points and caveats: Significant though moderate, a shortening of TCRB CDR3s appeared in all four CD4+ subsets of Type 1 diabetes patients.

The germline gives CDR1 SGHDN, CDR2 FVKESK. V lost 0 bases and J 4 bases, leaving 7 bases between the germline ends. This CDR3 has 14 amino acids. The chain has TRBV14 and TRBJ2-1; the D is unclear. The TCR sequence derives from a man aged 25-45 years with type 1 diabetes. The material sequenced was central memory CD4+ T cells from blood. CDR3 region: CASSQDLYYNEQFF. The CDR3 DNA reads as TGTGCCAGCAGCCAAGATTTGTATTACAATGAGCAGTTCTTC.